The TCR beta chain described here comes from a study of monozygotic twins with inflammatory bowel disease (dated by TCRdb to the late 2010s). Turning to the overall study: A total of some 30 monozygotic twin pairs were included in the full study, comprising nine German pairs (four IBD-concordant, five IBD-discordant) and 19 IBD-discordant Danish pairs. Disease-associated traits were sought mainly through comparisons between IBD patients and their genetically identical healthy co-twins within discordant pairs. Each individual had, on average, about 151 000 unique TCRalpha sequences and 181 000 unique TCRbeta sequences available for analysis. The full study reports these points: No single strong signal or clonotype linked to IBD turned up in the results, so the idea that one exists was not supported. No difference in repertoire similarity was observed between concordant and discordant twins, possibly owing to limited statistical power. IBD patients had lower TCRbeta repertoire diversity, measured by the inverse Simpson index, than their healthy co-twins. Compared with healthy twins, IBD patients shared fewer clonotypes with other individuals, and the difference was most pronounced in patients with signs of disease activity. The analysis was unable to tell apart different T cell subtypes. Background noise and inter-individual variability may have been introduced into the repertoires by the differing immunosuppressive treatments among patients.

Sequences SGHRS (CDR1) and YFSETQ (CDR2) are obtained from the germline V gene. From the cysteine up to the phenylalanine, the CDR3 has a length of 16 residues. No DNA is given. Libraries were made using 5' RACE. For each TCR library, 3,500 to 4,000 ng of total RNA was used. cDNA was synthesized with SMARTScribe reverse transcriptase in eight separate reactions per sample. Unique molecular identifiers containing a 6-nucleotide sample barcode were introduced through template switching during cDNA synthesis. TCRalpha and TCRbeta cDNA was amplified in two nested PCRs of approximately 17 and 9 cycles, and bead purification was carried out after each PCR. Before amplification, the cDNA was both treated with uracil DNA-glycosylase and purified with the QIAquick PCR purification kit. The second PCR added Illumina TruSeq-compatible adapters along with sample-specific barcodes. Library quality and concentration were assessed using TapeStation and Qubit, and 4.5 to 5.5 ng of each library was pooled. Pooled libraries were sequenced on an Illumina HiSeq2500 single-index Rapid Run with 2 x 100 bp reads and custom sequencing primers. From the authors' description of their analysis: PCR and sequencing errors were corrected by UMI-based consensus assembly using MiGEC version 1.2.6. V(D)J alignment, clonotype assembly and CDR3 extraction were performed with MiXCR version 2.1.1. To normalise gene usage, clonotype sharing and MAIT/NKT TCR abundance, the analysis used the top 1000, 10 000 and 20 000 clonotypes per sample. After downsampling to 27 000 UMIs, diversity was calculated as the inverse Simpson index using the vegan R package. Paired Mann-Whitney U tests on discordant twin pairs were used, with Benjamini-Hochberg multiple-testing correction. Reprocessed by TCRdb, the reads give a single entry per CDR3 protein sequence, without DNA. The authors' filters were not applied to this entry. This specimen's table enumerates just over 300,000 distinct CDR3 sequences. The top ten clones comprise over 5.5% of the sample.

Concerning this clonotype: It has no known antigen specificity.

From each donor, a 2.5 ml peripheral blood sample was collected into PAXgene tubes and kept at -80 degrees C. Without any T cell sorting, total RNA was extracted from whole blood using the PAXgene blood miRNA kit on an automated QIAcube. Peripheral blood from monozygotic twin pairs concordant or discordant for inflammatory bowel disease was subjected to deep TCRalpha and TCRbeta repertoire profiling with unique molecular barcoding. Smoking habits were recorded for all twin pairs, and individuals were classified as current, former or never smokers. Recombination linked TRBV5-1 to TRBJ2-7; TCRdb outputs TRBD1, but without DNA this stays unchecked. This receptor was obtained from a human donor with ulcerative colitis or Crohn's disease, or a healthy co-twin of an affected twin (not recorded which). Sequenced sample: blood. The CDR3 corresponds to CASSSGQGTVWHEQYF.